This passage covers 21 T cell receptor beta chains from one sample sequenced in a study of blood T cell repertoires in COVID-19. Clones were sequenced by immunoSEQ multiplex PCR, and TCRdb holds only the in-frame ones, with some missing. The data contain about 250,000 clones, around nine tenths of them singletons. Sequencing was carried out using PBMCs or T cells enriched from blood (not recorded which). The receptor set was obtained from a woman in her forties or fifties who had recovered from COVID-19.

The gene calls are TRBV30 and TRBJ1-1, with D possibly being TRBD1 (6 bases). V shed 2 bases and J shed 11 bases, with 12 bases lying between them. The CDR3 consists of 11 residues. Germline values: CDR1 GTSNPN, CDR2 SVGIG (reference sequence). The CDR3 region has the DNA TGTGCCTGGAGTCAGACAGGAGGTGCTTTCTTT. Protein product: CAWSQTGGAFF.

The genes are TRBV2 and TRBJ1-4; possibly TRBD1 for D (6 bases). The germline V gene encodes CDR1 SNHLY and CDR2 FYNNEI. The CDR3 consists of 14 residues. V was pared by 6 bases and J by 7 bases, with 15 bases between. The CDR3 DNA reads TGTGCCAGCAGGTTAACAGGGTTAGCTGAAAAACTGTTTTTT. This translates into CASRLTGLAEKLFF.

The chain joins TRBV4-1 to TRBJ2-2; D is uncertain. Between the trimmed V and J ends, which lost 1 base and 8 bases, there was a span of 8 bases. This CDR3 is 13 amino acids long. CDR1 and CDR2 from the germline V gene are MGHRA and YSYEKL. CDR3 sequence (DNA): TGCGCCAGCAGCCAAGTCCCTTTTGGGGAGCTGTTTTTT. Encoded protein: CASSQVPFGELFF.

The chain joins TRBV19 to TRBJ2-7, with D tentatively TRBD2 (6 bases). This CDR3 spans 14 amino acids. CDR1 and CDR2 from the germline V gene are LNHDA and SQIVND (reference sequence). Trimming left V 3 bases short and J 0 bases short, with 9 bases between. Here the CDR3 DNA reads TGTGCCAGTAGTATGCGGGAAAGCTCCTACGAGCAGTACTTC. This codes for CASSMRESSYEQYF.

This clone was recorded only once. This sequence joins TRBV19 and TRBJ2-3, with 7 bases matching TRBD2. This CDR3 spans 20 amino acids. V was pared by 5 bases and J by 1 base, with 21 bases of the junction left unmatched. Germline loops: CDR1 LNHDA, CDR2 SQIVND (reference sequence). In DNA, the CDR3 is TGTGCCAGTAGTGCCGTGGGTAGGGCTAGCGGAAAATGGCGCACAGATACGCAGTATTTT. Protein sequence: CASSAVGRASGKWRTDTQYF.

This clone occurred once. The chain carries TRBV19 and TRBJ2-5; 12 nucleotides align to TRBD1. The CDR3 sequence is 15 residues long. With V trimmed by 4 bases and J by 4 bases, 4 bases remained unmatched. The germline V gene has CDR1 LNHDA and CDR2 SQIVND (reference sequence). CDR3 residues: CASSTPGQGAETQYF. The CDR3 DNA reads TGTGCCAGTAGTACCCCGGGACAGGGGGCAGAGACCCAGTACTTC. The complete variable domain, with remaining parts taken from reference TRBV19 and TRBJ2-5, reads DGGITQSPKYLFRKEGQNVTLSCEQNLNHDAMYWYRQDPGQGLRLIYYSQIVNDFQKGDIAEGYSVSREKKESFPLTVTSAQKNPTAFYLCASSTPGQGAETQYFGPGTRLLVL.

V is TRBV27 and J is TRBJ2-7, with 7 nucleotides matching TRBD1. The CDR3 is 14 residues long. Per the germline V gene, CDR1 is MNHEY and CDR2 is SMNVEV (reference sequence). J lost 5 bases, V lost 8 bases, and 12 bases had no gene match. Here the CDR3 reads CASAGTVIGNEQYF. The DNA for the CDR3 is TGTGCCAGCGCCGGGACAGTCATCGGGAACGAGCAGTACTTC.

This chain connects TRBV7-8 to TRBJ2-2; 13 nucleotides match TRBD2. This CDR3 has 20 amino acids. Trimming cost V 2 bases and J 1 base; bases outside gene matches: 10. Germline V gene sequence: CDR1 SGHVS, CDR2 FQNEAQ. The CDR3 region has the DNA TGTGCCAGCAGCTTAATTAAAGGGACTAGCGGGGAGAGGAACACCGGGGAGCTGTTTTTT. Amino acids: CASSLIKGTSGERNTGELFF.

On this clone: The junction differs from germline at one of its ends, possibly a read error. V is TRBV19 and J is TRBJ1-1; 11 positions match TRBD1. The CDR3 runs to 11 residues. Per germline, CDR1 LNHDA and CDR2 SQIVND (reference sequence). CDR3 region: CATGGQGASSF. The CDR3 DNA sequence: TGTGCCACAGGAGGACAGGGGGCATCCTCGTTT.

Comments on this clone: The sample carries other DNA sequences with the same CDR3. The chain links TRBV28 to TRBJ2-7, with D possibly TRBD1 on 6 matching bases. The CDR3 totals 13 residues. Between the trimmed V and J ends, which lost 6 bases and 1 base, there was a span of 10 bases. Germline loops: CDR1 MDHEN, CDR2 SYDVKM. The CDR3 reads CASSSGQSYEQYF. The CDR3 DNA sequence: TGTGCCAGCAGCTCCGGACAGTCCTACGAGCAGTACTTC.

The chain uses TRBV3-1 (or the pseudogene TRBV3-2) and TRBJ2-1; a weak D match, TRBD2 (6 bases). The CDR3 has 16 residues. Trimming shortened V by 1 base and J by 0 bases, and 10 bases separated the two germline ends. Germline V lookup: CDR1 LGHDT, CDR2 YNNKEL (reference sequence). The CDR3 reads CASSQVAGGSYNEQFF. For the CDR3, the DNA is TGTGCCAGCAGCCAAGTTGCCGGGGGCTCCTACAATGAGCAGTTCTTC.

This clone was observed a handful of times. The CDR3, as DNA: TGTGCCAGCAGCGTGGTAGCGCTCCGAGGAACCGGGGAGCTGTTTTTT. This codes for CASSVVALRGTGELFF. V is TRBV9 and J is TRBJ2-2, with D possibly being TRBD2 (5 bases). V was trimmed by 2 bases and J by 5 bases, leaving 16 bases between them. The CDR3 consists of 16 residues. CDR1 is SGDLS and CDR2 is YYNGEE in the germline V gene.

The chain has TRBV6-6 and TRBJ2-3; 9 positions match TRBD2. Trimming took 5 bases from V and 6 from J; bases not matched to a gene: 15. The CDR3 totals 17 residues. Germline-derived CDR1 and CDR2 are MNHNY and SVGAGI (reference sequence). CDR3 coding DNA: TGTGCCAGCAGTCAATCGCTAGCGGGACAAGGTCGCGATACGCAGTATTTT. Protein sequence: CASSQSLAGQGRDTQYF.

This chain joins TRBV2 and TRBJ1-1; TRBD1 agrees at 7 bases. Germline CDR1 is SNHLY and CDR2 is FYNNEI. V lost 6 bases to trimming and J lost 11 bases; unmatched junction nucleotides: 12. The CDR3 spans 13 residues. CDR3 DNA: TGTGCCAGCAGCCTGGGGACAGCCCGGGGCGCTTTCTTT. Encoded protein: CASSLGTARGAFF.

The chain's CDR3 is CASSGRLAGSSGANVLTF. The CDR3, as DNA: TGTGCCAGCAGTGGGAGACTAGCTGGTTCCTCTGGGGCCAACGTCCTGACTTTC. The chain joins TRBV27 to TRBJ2-6, with 7 bases aligning to TRBD2. Germline trimming cut 5 bases from V and 0 bases from J; bases unmatched to any gene: 10. CDR3 length equals 18 residues. Germline loops: CDR1 MNHEY, CDR2 SMNVEV (reference sequence).

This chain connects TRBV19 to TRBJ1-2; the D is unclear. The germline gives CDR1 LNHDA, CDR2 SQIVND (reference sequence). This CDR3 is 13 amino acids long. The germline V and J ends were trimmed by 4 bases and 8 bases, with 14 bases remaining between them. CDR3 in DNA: TGTGCCAGTAGTAGCAACAGCCGTGGCGGCTACACCTTC. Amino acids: CASSSNSRGGYTF.

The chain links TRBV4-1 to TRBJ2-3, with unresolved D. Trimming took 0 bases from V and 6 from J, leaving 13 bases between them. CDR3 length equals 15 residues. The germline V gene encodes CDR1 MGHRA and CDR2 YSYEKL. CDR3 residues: CASSQDSVRRDTQYF. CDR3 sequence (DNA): TGCGCCAGCAGCCAAGACAGCGTCCGTAGGGATACGCAGTATTTT.

CDR3 protein: CASDSIEAHQPQHF. The DNA of the CDR3 is TGTGCCAGTGACTCGATAGAGGCGCATCAGCCCCAGCATTTT. This chain connects TRBV19 to TRBJ1-5; no definite D call. Germline V gives CDR1 LNHDA, CDR2 SQIVND (reference sequence). Trimming stripped 8 bases from V and 5 bases from J, with 16 bases between. The CDR3 is made up of 14 amino acids.

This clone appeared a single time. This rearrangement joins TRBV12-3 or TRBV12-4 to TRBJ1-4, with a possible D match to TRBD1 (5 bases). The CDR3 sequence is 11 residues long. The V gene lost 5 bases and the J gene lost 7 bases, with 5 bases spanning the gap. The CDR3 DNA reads TGTGCCAGCAGTGACAGTGAAAAACTGTTTTTT. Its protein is CASSDSEKLFF.

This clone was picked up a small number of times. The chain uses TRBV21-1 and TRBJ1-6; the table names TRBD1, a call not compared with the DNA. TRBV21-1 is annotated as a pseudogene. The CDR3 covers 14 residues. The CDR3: CASSKRQGDSPLHF. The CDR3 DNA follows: TGTGCCAGCAGCAAAAGACAGGGTGATTCACCCCTCCACTTT.

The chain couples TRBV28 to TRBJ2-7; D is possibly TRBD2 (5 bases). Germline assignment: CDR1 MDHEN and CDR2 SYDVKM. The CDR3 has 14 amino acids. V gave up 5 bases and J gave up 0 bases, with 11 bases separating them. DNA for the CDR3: TGTGCCAGCAGTCAGGCTGGGAGCTCCTACGAGCAGTACTTC. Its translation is CASSQAGSSYEQYF.